This T cell receptor (beta chain) was recovered during a study of blood T cell repertoires in COVID-19. For the study at large: Acute-phase and convalescent COVID-19 samples originated in the United States, Italy and Spain. Nucleic acid was either cDNA or gDNA, and it came from T cells, B-cell-depleted T cells, or PBMCs.

V dropped 1 base and J dropped 7 bases, with 11 bases sitting between them. CDR1 is SGHRS, CDR2 YFSETQ, per germline. This CDR3 has 14 residues. A Seattle source enrolled patients during active infection and followed them longitudinally. Study processing details: Amplification from reference gene primers served as the basis for estimated nucleated cell counts. Using immunoSEQ multiplex PCR, the repertoire was profiled, and TCRdb retains in-frame clones only, with some absent. From that table come the V and J calls and clone size; the DNA was used to work out D and trimming. The table shows roughly 86,000 clones, with over 75% occurring only once.

The TCR was taken from a woman aged 80 or older with COVID-19, enrolled during active disease. The chain couples TRBV5-1 to TRBJ1-4, with D possibly matching TRBD1 (5 bases). The sequencing input was peripheral blood. CDR3 protein: CASSLQGFGEKLFF. The DNA for the CDR3 is TGCGCCAGCAGCTTGCAGGGTTTCGGTGAAAAACTGTTTTTT.